A selection of T cell receptor beta chains follows, all from one sample in a study of T cells in Graves' hyperthyroidism and ophthalmopathy. In TCRdb, the multiplex PCR reads were re-called with MiXCR into one record per CDR3 protein. The sample has a few hundred thousand distinct CDR3 sequences, 46% seen once. The sequencing input was peripheral blood or thyroid tissue (not recorded which). The receptors stem from a woman between 18 and 30 years old with Graves' hyperthyroidism. Both conserved end residues are part of each CDR3.

J gene: TRBJ2-7; V gene: TRBV20-1; CDR3 protein: CSAAQPGLAGYEQYF
J gene: TRBJ1-1; V gene: TRBV20-1; CDR3 protein: CSARGPITWRGAVF
J gene: TRBJ1-1; V gene: TRBV29-1; CDR3 protein: CSVDWEGDGTEAFF
J gene: TRBJ2-5; V gene: TRBV19; CDR3 protein: CASSSTPGREETQYF
J gene: TRBJ1-2; V gene: TRBV6-5; CDR3 protein: CASSGRSLSYTF
J gene: TRBJ1-3; V gene: TRBV7-8; CDR3 protein: CASSLSGSDTIYF
J gene: TRBJ2-1; V gene: TRBV7-2; CDR3 protein: CASSLSLAGVNEQFF
J gene: TRBJ2-2; V gene: TRBV24-1; CDR3 protein: CATSVLRPVGNTGELFF
J gene: TRBJ1-1; V gene: TRBV24-1; CDR3 protein: CATSTTGGEGTEAFF
J gene: TRBJ1-3; V gene: TRBV15; CDR3 protein: CATRIDRGQLNTIYF
J gene: TRBJ2-2; V gene: TRBV12-3/TRBV12-4; CDR3 protein: CASSLAGTSGTGELFF
J gene: TRBJ1-5; V gene: TRBV7-9; CDR3 protein: CASSLPLAGAVETQHF
J gene: TRBJ2-7; V gene: TRBV5-1; CDR3 protein: CASSYRGEPNEQYF
J gene: TRBJ2-7; V gene: TRBV20-1; CDR3 protein: CSAGLSGRVSYEQYF
J gene: TRBJ2-7; V gene: TRBV20-1; CDR3 protein: CSASVRDRGYEQYF
J gene: TRBJ2-5; V gene: TRBV9; CDR3 protein: CASSVEVIQETQYF
J gene: TRBJ2-7; V gene: TRBV12-3/TRBV12-4; CDR3 protein: CATAAGVSYEQYF
J gene: TRBJ1-2; V gene: TRBV2; CDR3 protein: CASSEGGAPGYTF
J gene: TRBJ1-5; V gene: TRBV20-1; CDR3 protein: CSARGSGNQPQHF
J gene: TRBJ2-6; V gene: TRBV12-3/TRBV12-4; CDR3 protein: CASNLLAGASSGANVLTF
J gene: TRBJ1-1; V gene: TRBV2; CDR3 protein: CASSRQGLNTEAFF
J gene: TRBJ1-4; V gene: TRBV29-1; CDR3 protein: CSVRAGEGTEKLFF
J gene: TRBJ2-2; V gene: TRBV7-2; CDR3 protein: CASSAIAGELFF
J gene: TRBJ2-5; V gene: TRBV7-8; CDR3 protein: CASSLERTGETQYF
J gene: TRBJ1-6; V gene: TRBV4-1; CDR3 protein: CASSQLDRGWNSPLHF
J gene: TRBJ1-5; V gene: TRBV10-3; CDR3 protein: CAISETDRVIGQPQHF
J gene: TRBJ2-5; V gene: TRBV7-9; CDR3 protein: CASSTFQTSGQETQYF
J gene: TRBJ1-6; V gene: TRBV12-3/TRBV12-4; CDR3 protein: CASSFSGQGWSPLHF
J gene: TRBJ1-5; V gene: TRBV5-6; CDR3 protein: CASSRTYSNQPQHF
J gene: TRBJ2-1; V gene: TRBV29-1; CDR3 protein: CSVGLLAGPGKQFF
J gene: TRBJ1-4; V gene: TRBV7-2; CDR3 protein: CASSSRGLEREKLFF
J gene: TRBJ1-1; V gene: TRBV20-1; CDR3 protein: CSARTGITEAFF
J gene: TRBJ1-6; V gene: TRBV20-1; CDR3 protein: CSARDEGLYNSPLHF
J gene: TRBJ2-2; V gene: TRBV7-3; CDR3 protein: CASSPPGELFF
J gene: TRBJ2-2; V gene: TRBV11-1; CDR3 protein: CASSVLTGTGELFF
J gene: TRBJ2-2; V gene: TRBV7-2; CDR3 protein: CASSLEGPTANTGELFF
J gene: TRBJ2-6; V gene: TRBV6-5; CDR3 protein: CASSFTGSSSGANALTF
J gene: TRBJ1-4; V gene: TRBV5-6; CDR3 protein: CASSLPQGTNEKLFF
J gene: TRBJ2-2; V gene: TRBV7-3; CDR3 protein: CASSLIGTSGELFF